This T cell receptor (beta chain) derives from a study of control samples from healthy donors and cancer patients. The method was immunoSEQ multiplex PCR; TCRdb's version includes in-frame clones alone and lacks a portion of them. The sample records approximately 40,000 clones, around 75% being singletons. Germline CDR1 and CDR2: LNHNV and YYDKDF (reference sequence). The CDR3 totals 14 residues. With 4 bases removed from V and 4 bases from J, the gap between germline ends came to 11 bases. The sequence was collected from a male donor with melanoma. Material: formalin-fixed, paraffin-embedded tissue. The V gene is TRBV15, the J gene TRBJ2-1; either TRBD1 or TRBD2 may supply D (5 bases each). The CDR3 DNA reads TGTGCCACCAGCACCCTTGGGGGTTACAATGAGCAGTTCTTC. Translating it yields CATSTLGGYNEQFF.